The T cell receptor beta chain described here comes from a study of shared clonotypes between healthy human individuals. Study-level information: Sampling drew on donors who were a couple of women and three men aged 18 to 49.

With 3 bases removed from V and 0 bases from J, the gap between germline ends came to 12 bases. Germline V gene sequence: CDR1 SGHDN, CDR2 FVKESK. The CDR3 contains 17 residues. Terminally differentiated effector memory CD45RA+ cells were excluded from the naive CD8 cells, which were CD45RO-negative and positively selected for CCR7. Each donor was a Caucasian adult residing in Nashville, Tennessee. When replicate PCRs were run on sorted subsets, they used about 200 ng DNA, tens of thousands of T cell genomes. The method was immunoSEQ multiplex PCR; TCRdb's version includes in-frame clones alone and lacks a portion of them. This sample yields over 2 million clones, of which about 95% are seen a single time; about 1.1% belongs to the top ten.

The gene calls are TRBV14 and TRBJ2-6; D is unresolved. Material: naive CD8+ T cells sorted from blood. This TCR was recovered from a young man in good health. The CDR3 sequence is CASSHGSALSGANVLTF. Here the CDR3 DNA reads TGTGCCAGCAGCCATGGAAGCGCGCTCTCTGGGGCCAACGTCCTGACTTTC.